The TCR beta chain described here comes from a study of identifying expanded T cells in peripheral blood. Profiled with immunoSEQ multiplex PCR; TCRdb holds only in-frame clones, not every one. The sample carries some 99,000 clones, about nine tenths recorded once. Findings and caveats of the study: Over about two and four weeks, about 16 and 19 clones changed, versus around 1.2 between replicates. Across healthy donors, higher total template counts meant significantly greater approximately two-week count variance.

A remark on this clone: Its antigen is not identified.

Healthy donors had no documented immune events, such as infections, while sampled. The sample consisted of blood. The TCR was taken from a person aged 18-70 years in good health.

In DNA form, the CDR3 reads TGTGCCAGCAGTGGAGGCGCTACTTATGGCTACACCTTC. Residues: CASSGGATYGYTF. The chain has TRBV27 and TRBJ1-2, with D hard to call. Looked up from germline, CDR1 is MNHEY and CDR2 is SMNVEV (reference sequence). Trimming shortened V by 5 bases and J by 5 bases, and 12 bases separated the two germline ends. This CDR3 is 13 amino acids long.